Reported below is one TCR beta chain. The CDR3 sequence is 10 residues long. Germline CDR1 reads PRHDT; CDR2 reads FYEKMQ (reference sequence). Trimming stripped 0 bases from V and 10 bases from J, with 1 base between. TCRdb called the 5' RACE reads again in MiXCR, with one record for every CDR3 protein. This sample has around 6,200 distinct CDR3 sequences, with less than 60% found just once. The sample taken for sequencing was naive CD4+ T cells sorted from blood. Subset indicated: naive CD4+ T cells, CD4+CD45RA+CD25-. The clonotype comes from a female donor with breast cancer. This rearrangement joins TRBV13 to TRBJ2-1; unclear D gene. This CDR3 reads CASSLGEQFF. As DNA, the CDR3 is TGTGCCAGCAGCTTAGGCGAGCAGTTCTTC.